A selection of T cell receptor beta chains follows, all from one sample in a study of OX40 agonist ivuxolimab in advanced cancers. This table comes from immunoSEQ multiplex PCR, and its TCRdb copy is limited to in-frame clones, with some not included. The table shows roughly 90,000 clones, with 85% occurring only once. Sequencing was performed on CD4+ or CD8+ T cells sorted from blood, taken in a trial of the OX40 agonist ivuxolimab. All receptors derive from an adult with an advanced solid tumor such as melanoma, head and neck, liver or kidney cancer. CDR3s include the opening cysteine and the closing phenylalanine or tryptophan. The order of the fields is D gene, J gene, V gene, clone size, CDR3 DNA, CDR3 protein. D genes are given only for firm matches. Rows give clone size only sometimes, using once, few, many, or a class for an expanded clone.

d_gene: NA; j_gene: TRBJ2-1; v_gene: TRBV5-5; abundance: NA; CDR3nt: TGTGCCAGCAGCTTGTCAGGGACCTACAATGAGCAGTTCTTC; CDR3aa: CASSLSGTYNEQFF
d_gene: NA; j_gene: TRBJ2-1; v_gene: TRBV7-9; abundance: once; CDR3nt: TGTGCCAGCAGCTTAGAGAGGGGCGGTTTCTCCTACAATGAGCAGTTCTTC; CDR3aa: CASSLERGGFSYNEQFF
d_gene: NA; j_gene: TRBJ2-7; v_gene: TRBV11-2; abundance: NA; CDR3nt: TGTGCCAGCAGCCCCTCCCGGGACTTGAGCTCCTACGAGCAGTACTTC; CDR3aa: CASSPSRDLSSYEQYF
d_gene: NA; j_gene: TRBJ1-1; v_gene: TRBV5-1; abundance: NA; CDR3nt: TGCGCCAGCAGCTTACACATCCCGAACACTGAAGCTTTCTTT; CDR3aa: CASSLHIPNTEAFF
d_gene: NA; j_gene: TRBJ1-2; v_gene: TRBV19; abundance: NA; CDR3nt: TGTGCCAGTAGTGCCCGGGGCGGGGGCGGCTACTATGGCTACACCTTC; CDR3aa: CASSARGGGGYYGYTF
d_gene: NA; j_gene: TRBJ1-4; v_gene: TRBV15; abundance: NA; CDR3nt: TGTGCCACCAGCGGCTATGGGGCCCCGGGGAGTGAAAAACTGTTTTTT; CDR3aa: CATSGYGAPGSEKLFF
d_gene: NA; j_gene: TRBJ2-5; v_gene: TRBV27; abundance: NA; CDR3nt: TGTGCCAGCAGTCCCCTTGCGAAGCAAGAGACCCAGTACTTC; CDR3aa: CASSPLAKQETQYF
d_gene: NA; j_gene: TRBJ2-7; v_gene: TRBV10-3; abundance: NA; CDR3nt: TGTGCCACACGGACAGAATCCTACGAGCAGTACTTC; CDR3aa: CATRTESYEQYF
d_gene: NA; j_gene: TRBJ2-3; v_gene: TRBV5-1; abundance: NA; CDR3nt: TGCGCCAGCAGCTTGGCCAGTCAGGGAAGAGATACGCAGTATTTT; CDR3aa: CASSLASQGRDTQYF
d_gene: NA; j_gene: TRBJ1-5; v_gene: TRBV6-5; abundance: NA; CDR3nt: TGTGCCAGCAGTAGGAGTAGGGGACAGCCCCAGCATTTT; CDR3aa: CASSRSRGQPQHF
d_gene: TRBD2; j_gene: TRBJ2-2; v_gene: TRBV5-4; abundance: NA; CDR3nt: TGTGCCAGCAGCTTGGTCGGGGGGTTAGCCGGGGAGCTGTTTTTT; CDR3aa: CASSLVGGLAGELFF
d_gene: NA; j_gene: TRBJ1-4; v_gene: TRBV5-4; abundance: NA; CDR3nt: TGTGCCAGCAGCTCCCCGGGTGAAGGCGAAGAAAAACTGTTTTTT; CDR3aa: CASSSPGEGEEKLFF
d_gene: NA; j_gene: TRBJ1-1; v_gene: TRBV2; abundance: NA; CDR3nt: TGTGCCAGCAGTGTCCATCGGGGGAACACTGAAGCTTTCTTT; CDR3aa: CASSVHRGNTEAFF
d_gene: NA; j_gene: TRBJ2-5; v_gene: TRBV5-1; abundance: NA; CDR3nt: TGCGCCAGCAGCCCCAGGGGGGGGTACCAAGAGACCCAGTACTTC; CDR3aa: CASSPRGGYQETQYF
d_gene: TRBD1; j_gene: TRBJ1-1; v_gene: TRBV7-8; abundance: NA; CDR3nt: TGTGCCAGCAGCTTTATAAGGGGGCGCGGGAACACTGAAGCTTTCTTT; CDR3aa: CASSFIRGRGNTEAFF
d_gene: TRBD2; j_gene: TRBJ2-7; v_gene: TRBV5-1; abundance: NA; CDR3nt: TGCGCCAGCAGCTTGGCCCCTCAGTTTAGCGGGAGTGGCGAGCAGTACTTC; CDR3aa: CASSLAPQFSGSGEQYF
d_gene: NA; j_gene: TRBJ1-2; v_gene: TRBV20-1; abundance: NA; CDR3nt: TGCAGTGCTAGCGATCTGACAGAGGGCACCTTC; CDR3aa: CSASDLTEGTF
d_gene: NA; j_gene: TRBJ1-5; v_gene: TRBV5-4; abundance: NA; CDR3nt: TGTGCCAGCAGCTTATGGCAGGGAGGCAATCAGCCCCAGCATTTT; CDR3aa: CASSLWQGGNQPQHF
d_gene: TRBD2; j_gene: TRBJ2-3; v_gene: TRBV29-1; abundance: NA; CDR3nt: TGCAGCGCAGAAGGGCGGGGGGGCTCAGATACGCAGTATTTT; CDR3aa: CSAEGRGGSDTQYF
d_gene: NA; j_gene: TRBJ2-5; v_gene: TRBV7-2; abundance: NA; CDR3nt: TGTGCCACCGGCCGGGTAAACAAGGAGACCCAGTACTTC; CDR3aa: CATGRVNKETQYF
d_gene: TRBD2; j_gene: TRBJ2-1; v_gene: TRBV11-2; abundance: NA; CDR3nt: TGTGCCAGCAGTTCAGGAGGGACTAGACACAATGAGCAGTTCTTC; CDR3aa: CASSSGGTRHNEQFF
d_gene: TRBD1; j_gene: TRBJ1-2; v_gene: TRBV28; abundance: NA; CDR3nt: TGTGCCAGCAGGGGGACAGGGGGAAGGGGCAACTATGGCTACACCTTC; CDR3aa: CASRGTGGRGNYGYTF
d_gene: NA; j_gene: TRBJ1-2; v_gene: TRBV6-1; abundance: NA; CDR3nt: TGTGCCAGCAGTGAAGGGCCGCTAGGCTATGGCTACACCTTC; CDR3aa: CASSEGPLGYGYTF
d_gene: NA; j_gene: TRBJ2-1; v_gene: TRBV5-6; abundance: NA; CDR3nt: TGTGCCAGCAGCGAGCCCGACCGGGGGAATGTGGAGCAGTTCTTC; CDR3aa: CASSEPDRGNVEQFF
d_gene: NA; j_gene: TRBJ1-5; v_gene: TRBV5-5; abundance: NA; CDR3nt: TGTGCCAGCAGCTACCCGGGGAATCAGGGTCAGCCCCAGCATTTT; CDR3aa: CASSYPGNQGQPQHF
d_gene: TRBD1; j_gene: TRBJ2-7; v_gene: TRBV5-1; abundance: NA; CDR3nt: TGCGCCAGCAGCTTGCGCTCCGGGACAGGGATCCGGTACGAGCAGTACTTC; CDR3aa: CASSLRSGTGIRYEQYF
d_gene: NA; j_gene: TRBJ1-1; v_gene: TRBV27; abundance: NA; CDR3nt: TGTGCCAGCAGTTTAAACCCCCCCGGTCACACTGAAGCTTTCTTT; CDR3aa: CASSLNPPGHTEAFF
d_gene: TRBD2; j_gene: TRBJ2-1; v_gene: TRBV6-4; abundance: NA; CDR3nt: TGTGCCAGCCACATACCGGGACTAGCGGGAGGATATGAGCAGTTCTTC; CDR3aa: CASHIPGLAGGYEQFF
d_gene: NA; j_gene: TRBJ1-6; v_gene: TRBV6-1; abundance: many; CDR3nt: TGTGCCAGCAGTGTTTTTCCGGGACATAATTCACCCCTCCACTTT; CDR3aa: CASSVFPGHNSPLHF
d_gene: TRBD1; j_gene: TRBJ1-2; v_gene: TRBV28; abundance: NA; CDR3nt: TGTGCCATATTGGGACAGCCCCTTAACTATGGCTACACCTTC; CDR3aa: CAILGQPLNYGYTF
d_gene: TRBD2; j_gene: TRBJ2-3; v_gene: TRBV2; abundance: few; CDR3nt: TGTGCCAGCAGTGAAACTAGCGGGGCCGACACAGATACGCAGTATTTT; CDR3aa: CASSETSGADTDTQYF
d_gene: TRBD1; j_gene: TRBJ2-7; v_gene: TRBV19; abundance: NA; CDR3nt: TGTGCCAGTAGTAGACAGGGGTTGGGCTACGAGCAGTACTTC; CDR3aa: CASSRQGLGYEQYF
d_gene: NA; j_gene: TRBJ2-1; v_gene: TRBV6-1; abundance: NA; CDR3nt: TGTGCCAGCAGATGGGACAAAAACGTCAATGAGCAGTTCTTC; CDR3aa: CASRWDKNVNEQFF
d_gene: NA; j_gene: TRBJ1-2; v_gene: TRBV6-5; abundance: NA; CDR3nt: TGTGCCAGCAGGACAGGTCAATGGGGCTACACCTTC; CDR3aa: CASRTGQWGYTF
d_gene: NA; j_gene: TRBJ2-1; v_gene: TRBV12-5; abundance: NA; CDR3nt: TGTGCTAGTGCCCGATACGGACGTGGAGGCGGGGTAACCTACAATGAGCAGTTCTTC; CDR3aa: CASARYGRGGGVTYNEQFF
d_gene: NA; j_gene: TRBJ2-1; v_gene: TRBV27; abundance: few; CDR3nt: TGTGCCAGCAGTCGGGACTCCTACAATGAGCAGTTCTTC; CDR3aa: CASSRDSYNEQFF
d_gene: NA; j_gene: TRBJ1-2; v_gene: TRBV6-1; abundance: NA; CDR3nt: TGTGCCAGCAGTGAAAGTAAAGTCGGCTACACCTTC; CDR3aa: CASSESKVGYTF
d_gene: NA; j_gene: TRBJ2-3; v_gene: TRBV29-1; abundance: NA; CDR3nt: TGCAGCGTTGAATATACATATGCTAGCACAGATACGCAGTATTTT; CDR3aa: CSVEYTYASTDTQYF
d_gene: NA; j_gene: TRBJ2-3; v_gene: TRBV7-2; abundance: NA; CDR3nt: TGTGCCAGCAGCTTAGATACAGATACGCAGTATTTT; CDR3aa: CASSLDTDTQYF
d_gene: TRBD2; j_gene: TRBJ2-3; v_gene: TRBV29-1; abundance: NA; CDR3nt: TGCAGCGTTGAAGGAGGGAGGGAGGGGACAGATACGCAGTATTTT; CDR3aa: CSVEGGREGTDTQYF
d_gene: TRBD1; j_gene: TRBJ2-1; v_gene: TRBV6-1; abundance: NA; CDR3nt: TGTGCCAGCAGTCGATCCGGGACAGGGAATGAGCAGTTCTTC; CDR3aa: CASSRSGTGNEQFF